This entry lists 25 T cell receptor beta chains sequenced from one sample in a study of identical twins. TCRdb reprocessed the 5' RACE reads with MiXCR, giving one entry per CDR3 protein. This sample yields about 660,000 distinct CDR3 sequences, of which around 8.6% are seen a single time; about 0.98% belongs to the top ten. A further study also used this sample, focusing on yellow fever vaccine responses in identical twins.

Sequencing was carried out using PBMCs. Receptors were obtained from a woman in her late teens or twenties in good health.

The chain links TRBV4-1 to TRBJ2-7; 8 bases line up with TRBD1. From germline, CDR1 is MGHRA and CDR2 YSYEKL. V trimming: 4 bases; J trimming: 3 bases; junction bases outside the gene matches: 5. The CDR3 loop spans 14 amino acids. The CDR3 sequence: CASSRSGQDYEQYF. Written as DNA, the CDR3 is TGCGCCAGCAGCCGGTCGGGACAGGACTACGAGCAGTACTTC.

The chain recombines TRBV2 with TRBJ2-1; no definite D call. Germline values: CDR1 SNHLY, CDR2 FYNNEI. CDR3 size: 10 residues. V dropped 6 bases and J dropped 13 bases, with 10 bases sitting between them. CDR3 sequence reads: CASRGLSQFF. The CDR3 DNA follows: TGTGCCAGCAGGGGCCTGTCACAGTTCTTC.

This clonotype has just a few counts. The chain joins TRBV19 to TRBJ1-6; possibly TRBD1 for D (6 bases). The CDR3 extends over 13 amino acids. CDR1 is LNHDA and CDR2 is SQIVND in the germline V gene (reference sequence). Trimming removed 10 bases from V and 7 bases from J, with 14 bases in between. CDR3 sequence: CATRQVENSPLHF. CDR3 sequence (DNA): TGTGCCACTCGACAGGTGGAGAATTCACCCCTCCACTTT.

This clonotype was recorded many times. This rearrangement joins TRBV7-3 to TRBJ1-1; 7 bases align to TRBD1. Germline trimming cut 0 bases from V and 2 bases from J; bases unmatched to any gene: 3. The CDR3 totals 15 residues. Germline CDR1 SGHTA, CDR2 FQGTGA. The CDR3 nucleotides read TGTGCCAGCAGCTTAACGACAGGGACCAACACTGAAGCTTTCTTT. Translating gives CASSLTTGTNTEAFF.

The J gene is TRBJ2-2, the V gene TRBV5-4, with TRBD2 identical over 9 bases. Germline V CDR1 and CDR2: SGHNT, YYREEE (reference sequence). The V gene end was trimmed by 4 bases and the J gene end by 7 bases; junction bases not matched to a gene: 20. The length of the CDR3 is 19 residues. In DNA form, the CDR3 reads TGTGCCAGCAGCCTGGGACTTAGCGGTAGCGGGAGTTTAAGCGGGGAGCTGTTTTTT. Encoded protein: CASSLGLSGSGSLSGELFF.

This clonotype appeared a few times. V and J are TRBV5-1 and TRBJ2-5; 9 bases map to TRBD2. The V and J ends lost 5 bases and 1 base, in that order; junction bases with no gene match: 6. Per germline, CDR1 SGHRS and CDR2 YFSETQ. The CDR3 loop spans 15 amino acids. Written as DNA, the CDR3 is TGCGCCAGCAGGACTAGCGGAGGGAGCCAAGAGACCCAGTACTTC. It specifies CASRTSGGSQETQYF. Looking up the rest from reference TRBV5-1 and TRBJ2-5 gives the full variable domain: KAGVTQTPRYLIKTRGQQVTLSCSPISGHRSVSWYQQTPGQGLQFLFEYFSETQRNKGNFPGRFSGRQFSNSRSEMNVSTLELGDSALYLCASRTSGGSQETQYFGPGTRLLVL.

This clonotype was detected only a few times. CDR3 sequence (DNA): TGTGCCAGCAGCCGCATGGCCGGGACAGCAAACACCGGGGAGCTGTTTTTT. Translation gives CASSRMAGTANTGELFF. The V gene is TRBV7-2, the J gene TRBJ2-2; 7 bases line up with TRBD1. This CDR3 has 17 amino acids. Germline CDR1 is SGHTA and CDR2 is FQGNSA. Trimming at V came to 5 bases and at J to 2 bases, leaving 11 bases not matched to a gene.

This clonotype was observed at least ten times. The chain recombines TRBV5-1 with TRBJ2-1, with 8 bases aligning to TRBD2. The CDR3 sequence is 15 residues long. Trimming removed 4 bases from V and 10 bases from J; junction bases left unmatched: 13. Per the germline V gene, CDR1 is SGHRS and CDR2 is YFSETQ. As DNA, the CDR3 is TGCGCCAGCAGCGTTTTAGCGGGACCGGGGGGGGAGCAGTTCTTC. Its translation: CASSVLAGPGGEQFF. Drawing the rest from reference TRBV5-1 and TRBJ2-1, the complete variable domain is KAGVTQTPRYLIKTRGQQVTLSCSPISGHRSVSWYQQTPGQGLQFLFEYFSETQRNKGNFPGRFSGRQFSNSRSEMNVSTLELGDSALYLCASSVLAGPGGEQFFGPGTRLTVL.

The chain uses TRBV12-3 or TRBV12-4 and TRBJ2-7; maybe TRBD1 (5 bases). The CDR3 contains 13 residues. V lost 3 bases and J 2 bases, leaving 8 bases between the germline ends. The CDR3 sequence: CASSFKGAYEQYF. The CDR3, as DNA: TGTGCCAGCAGTTTTAAAGGGGCCTACGAGCAGTACTTC.

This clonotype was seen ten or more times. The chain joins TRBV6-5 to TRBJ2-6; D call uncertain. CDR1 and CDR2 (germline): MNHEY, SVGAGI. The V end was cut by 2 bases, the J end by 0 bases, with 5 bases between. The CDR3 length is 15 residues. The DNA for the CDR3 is TGTGCCAGCAGTTACGTCGGCTCTGGGGCCAACGTCCTGACTTTC. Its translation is CASSYVGSGANVLTF.

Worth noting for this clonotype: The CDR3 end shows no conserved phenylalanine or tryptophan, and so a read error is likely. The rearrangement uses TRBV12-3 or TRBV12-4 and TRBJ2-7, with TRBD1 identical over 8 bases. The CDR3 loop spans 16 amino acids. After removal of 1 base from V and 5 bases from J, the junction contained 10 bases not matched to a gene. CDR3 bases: TGTGCCAGCAGTTTAGGTGACAGGGGTAGATCTCACGAGCAGTACTTA. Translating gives CASSLGDRGRSHEQYL.

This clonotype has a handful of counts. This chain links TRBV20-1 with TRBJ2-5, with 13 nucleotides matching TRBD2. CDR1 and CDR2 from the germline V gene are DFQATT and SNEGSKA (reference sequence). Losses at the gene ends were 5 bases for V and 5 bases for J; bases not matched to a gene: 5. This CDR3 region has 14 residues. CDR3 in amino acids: CSARLAGGMETQYF. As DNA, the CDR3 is TGCAGTGCTCGACTAGCGGGGGGCATGGAGACCCAGTACTTC.

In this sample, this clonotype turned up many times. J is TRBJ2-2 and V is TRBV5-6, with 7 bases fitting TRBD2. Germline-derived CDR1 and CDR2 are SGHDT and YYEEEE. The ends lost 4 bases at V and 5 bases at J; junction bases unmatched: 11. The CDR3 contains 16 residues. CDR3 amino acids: CASSGSGTGRTGELFF. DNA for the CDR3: TGTGCCAGCAGCGGATCCGGGACCGGGAGGACCGGGGAGCTGTTTTTT.

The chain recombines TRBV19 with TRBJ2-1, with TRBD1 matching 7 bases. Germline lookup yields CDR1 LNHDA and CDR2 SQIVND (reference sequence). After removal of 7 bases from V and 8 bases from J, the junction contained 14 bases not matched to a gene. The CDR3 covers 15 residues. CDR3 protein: CASTNRGPVVDEQFF. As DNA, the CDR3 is TGTGCCAGTACCAATAGGGGGCCGGTGGTGGATGAGCAGTTCTTC.

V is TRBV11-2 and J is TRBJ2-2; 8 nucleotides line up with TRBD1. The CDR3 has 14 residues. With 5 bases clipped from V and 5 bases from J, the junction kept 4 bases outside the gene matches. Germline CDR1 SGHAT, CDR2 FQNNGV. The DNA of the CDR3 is TGTGCCAGCAGCATGGACAGGGTGACCGGGGAGCTGTTTTTT. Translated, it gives CASSMDRVTGELFF.

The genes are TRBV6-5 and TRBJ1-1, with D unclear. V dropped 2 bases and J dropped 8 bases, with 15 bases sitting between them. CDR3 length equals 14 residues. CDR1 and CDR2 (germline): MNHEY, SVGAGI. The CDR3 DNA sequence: TGTGCCAGCAGTTACAATGGTGGGGTTAAAGAAGCTTTCTTT. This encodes CASSYNGGVKEAFF.

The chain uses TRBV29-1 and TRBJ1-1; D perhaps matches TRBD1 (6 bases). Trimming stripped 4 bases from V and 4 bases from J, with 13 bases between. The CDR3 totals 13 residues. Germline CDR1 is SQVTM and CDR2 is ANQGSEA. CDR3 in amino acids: CSVVGGRRTEAFF. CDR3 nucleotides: TGCAGCGTTGTCGGGGGGCGTCGCACTGAAGCTTTCTTT.

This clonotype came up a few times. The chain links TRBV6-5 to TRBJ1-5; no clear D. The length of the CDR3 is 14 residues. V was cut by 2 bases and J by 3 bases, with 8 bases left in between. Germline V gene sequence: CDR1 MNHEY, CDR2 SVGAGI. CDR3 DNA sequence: TGTGCCAGCAGTTACGGTCGGTACAATCAGCCCCAGCATTTT. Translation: CASSYGRYNQPQHF.

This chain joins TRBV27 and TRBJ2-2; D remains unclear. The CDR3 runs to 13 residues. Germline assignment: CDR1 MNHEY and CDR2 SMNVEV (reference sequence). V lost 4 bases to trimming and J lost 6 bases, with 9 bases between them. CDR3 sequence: CASSSLPAGELFF. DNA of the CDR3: TGTGCCAGCAGTTCTCTCCCAGCCGGGGAGCTGTTTTTT.

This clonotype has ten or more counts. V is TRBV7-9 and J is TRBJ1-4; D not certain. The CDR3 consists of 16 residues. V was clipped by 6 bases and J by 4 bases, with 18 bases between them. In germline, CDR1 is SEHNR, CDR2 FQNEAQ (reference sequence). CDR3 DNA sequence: TGTGCCAGCAGACTAACAGTCTTCGATGATAATGAAAAACTGTTTTTT. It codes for CASRLTVFDDNEKLFF.

This CDR3 is CSVDFSDTQYF. Here the CDR3 DNA reads TGCAGCGTTGATTTCTCAGATACGCAGTATTTT. The rearrangement joins TRBV29-1 to TRBJ2-3, with no clear D. This CDR3 is built from 11 residues. V lost 3 bases and J 4 bases, leaving 5 bases between the germline ends. From germline, CDR1 is SQVTM and CDR2 ANQGSEA.

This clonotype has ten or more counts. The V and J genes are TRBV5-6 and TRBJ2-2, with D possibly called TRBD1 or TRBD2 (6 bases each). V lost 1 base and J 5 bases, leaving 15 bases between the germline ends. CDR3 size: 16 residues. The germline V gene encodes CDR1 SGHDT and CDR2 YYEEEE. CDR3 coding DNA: TGTGCCAGCAGCTTGTTGAAGGGGGGAAGAACCGGGGAGCTGTTTTTT. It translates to CASSLLKGGRTGELFF.

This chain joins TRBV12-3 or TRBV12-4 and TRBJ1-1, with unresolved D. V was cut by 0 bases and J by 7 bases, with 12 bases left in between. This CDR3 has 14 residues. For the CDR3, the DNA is TGTGCCAGCAGTTTAGCATTTGACCAGCATGAAGCTTTCTTT. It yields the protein CASSLAFDQHEAFF.

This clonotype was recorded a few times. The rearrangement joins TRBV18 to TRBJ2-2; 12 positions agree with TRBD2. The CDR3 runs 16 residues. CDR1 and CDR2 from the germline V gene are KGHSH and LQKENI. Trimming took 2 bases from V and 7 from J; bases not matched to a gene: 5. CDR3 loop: CASSPRLAGVVGELFF. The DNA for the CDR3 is TGTGCCAGCTCACCAAGACTAGCGGGAGTGGTCGGGGAGCTGTTTTTT.

The DNA of the CDR3 is TGCAGCGTCCCTGACAGGGCCGCTGAAGCTTTCTTT. Translation gives CSVPDRAAEAFF. This sequence joins TRBV29-1 and TRBJ1-1, with TRBD1 matching 7 bases. The J segment lost 6 bases and the V segment lost 6 bases, leaving 7 bases of the junction unmatched. Germline V gene sequence: CDR1 SQVTM, CDR2 ANQGSEA. This CDR3 spans 12 amino acids.